One and the same sample provided the 13 T cell receptor beta chains below, sequenced in a study of blood T cell repertoires in COVID-19. Some clones are missing from TCRdb's copy, which holds only in-frame ones; the method was immunoSEQ multiplex PCR. The sample holds approximately 120,000 clones, approximately 82% seen once. The sequencing sample was made of peripheral blood. These receptor sequences come from a woman aged 55-69 years with acute or convalescent COVID-19.

The rearrangement joins TRBV9 to TRBJ2-7; the match to TRBD2 covers 12 bases. This CDR3 spans 16 amino acids. CDR1 is SGDLS, CDR2 YYNGEE, per germline. Unmatched junction bases numbered 4, after V lost 0 bases and J lost 3 bases. As DNA, the CDR3 is TGTGCCAGCAGCGTAGGGACTAGCGGGAATGACTACGAGCAGTACTTC. It translates to CASSVGTSGNDYEQYF.

This clone has only one observation. The gene calls are TRBV25-1 and TRBJ1-2; D is undetermined. V gave up 4 bases and J gave up 10 bases, with 10 bases separating them. Germline assignment: CDR1 MGHDK and CDR2 SYGVNS. CDR3 size: 11 residues. The CDR3: CASSGGVYYTF. CDR3 DNA: TGTGCCAGCAGTGGCGGTGTATACTACACCTTC.

The sample holds a few counts of this clone. The chain uses TRBV19 and TRBJ2-1; 8 bases are shared with TRBD2. The CDR3 length is 15 residues. After removal of 2 bases from V and 5 bases from J, the junction contained 5 bases not matched to a gene. The germline gives CDR1 LNHDA, CDR2 SQIVND (reference sequence). The CDR3 region has the DNA TGTGCCAGTAGTATAACCGGGGGGGGCCACAATGAGCAGTTCTTC. This translates into CASSITGGGHNEQFF. The variable domain in full, completed from reference TRBV19 and TRBJ2-1, reads DGGITQSPKYLFRKEGQNVTLSCEQNLNHDAMYWYRQDPGQGLRLIYYSQIVNDFQKGDIAEGYSVSREKKESFPLTVTSAQKNPTAFYLCASSITGGGHNEQFFGPGTRLTVL.

V is TRBV29-1 and J is TRBJ1-4; 7 nucleotides match TRBD1. This CDR3 has 12 amino acids. Per the germline V gene, CDR1 is SQVTM and CDR2 is ANQGSEA. J lost 8 bases, V lost 4 bases, and 4 bases had no gene match. The CDR3 region is CSVGTGVEKLFF. In nucleotides, the CDR3 is TGCAGCGTTGGGACAGGTGTCGAAAAACTGTTTTTT.

J is TRBJ1-5 and V is TRBV7-9, with D possibly TRBD1 on 6 matching bases. The CDR3 contains 14 residues. V was clipped by 1 base and J by 5 bases, with 9 bases between them. Germline V gene lookup returns CDR1 SEHNR and CDR2 FQNEAQ (reference sequence). Here the CDR3 DNA reads TGTGCCAGCAGCTTAGACAGGGCCGATCAGCCCCAGCATTTT. As protein: CASSLDRADQPQHF.

The chain combines TRBV24-1 with TRBJ2-7; 8 bases fit TRBD1. The CDR3 runs 15 residues. The germline V gene has CDR1 KGHDR and CDR2 SFDVKD. Trimming cost V 5 bases and J 5 bases; bases outside gene matches: 10. The CDR3 DNA reads TGTGCCACCAGTGCCGACAGGGGAAATGGGAACGAGCAGTACTTC. It specifies CATSADRGNGNEQYF.

The V and J genes are TRBV10-3 and TRBJ1-5; 9 bases align to TRBD1. J lost 6 bases, V lost 0 bases, and 6 bases had no gene match. The germline V gene encodes CDR1 ENHRY and CDR2 SYGVKD. This CDR3 comprises 16 residues. The CDR3 here is CAISESGGQGIQPQHF. Here the CDR3 DNA reads TGTGCCATCAGTGAGTCAGGCGGACAGGGGATTCAGCCCCAGCATTTT.

The chain recombines TRBV6-2 or TRBV6-3 with TRBJ1-5, with D perhaps matching TRBD1 (5 bases). The CDR3 contains 15 residues. The germline V gene encodes CDR1 MNHEY and CDR2 SVGEGT. Trimming shortened V by 4 bases and J by 4 bases, and 14 bases separated the two germline ends. The CDR3 reads CASSSSEKGNQPQHF. The CDR3 DNA follows: TGTGCCAGCAGTTCCTCGGAGAAGGGGAATCAGCCCCAGCATTTT.

The rearrangement uses TRBV5-5 and TRBJ2-5; D perhaps matches TRBD1 (6 bases). The CDR3 totals 14 residues. Germline CDR1 reads SGHKS; CDR2 reads YYEKEE (reference sequence). V lost 4 bases and J 1 base, leaving 11 bases between the germline ends. The CDR3 DNA reads TGTGCCAGCAGCCCCGGACAGATCCAAGAGACCCAGTACTTC. This encodes CASSPGQIQETQYF.

The genes are TRBV2 and TRBJ2-1, with 7 bases lining up with TRBD2. After removal of 6 bases from V and 7 bases from J, the junction contained 3 bases not matched to a gene. Germline CDR1 reads SNHLY; CDR2 reads FYNNEI. This CDR3 is 12 amino acids long. The CDR3 here is CASSGLGNEQFF. CDR3 nucleotides: TGTGCCAGCAGCGGACTAGGAAATGAGCAGTTCTTC.

The chain employs TRBV6-5 and TRBJ2-7; 9 bases map to TRBD1. V was clipped by 6 bases and J by 4 bases; unmatched bases: 10. Germline CDR1 and CDR2: MNHEY and SVGAGI. The CDR3 sequence is 15 residues long. CDR3 amino acids: CASSLDRGSIYEQYF. CDR3 DNA: TGTGCCAGCAGCCTGGACAGGGGTAGTATTTACGAGCAGTACTTC.

The gene calls are TRBV10-2 and TRBJ2-3, with a tentative D call TRBD1 (6 bases). The V gene lost 1 base and the J gene lost 3 bases, with 11 bases spanning the gap. The germline V gene encodes CDR1 WSHSY and CDR2 SAAADI. The CDR3 consists of 15 residues. CDR3 region: CASSELGGRTDTQYF. In nucleotides, the CDR3 is TGCGCCAGCAGTGAGTTAGGGGGAAGGACAGATACGCAGTATTTT.

The chain employs TRBV20-1 and TRBJ2-5, with no clear D. Trimming removed 4 bases from V and 2 bases from J, with 5 bases in between. The V gene's germline CDR1 is DFQATT and CDR2 SNEGSKA (reference sequence). The CDR3 has 11 amino acids. The CDR3 reads CSATLQETQYF. Here the CDR3 DNA reads TGCAGTGCTACACTACAAGAGACCCAGTACTTC.